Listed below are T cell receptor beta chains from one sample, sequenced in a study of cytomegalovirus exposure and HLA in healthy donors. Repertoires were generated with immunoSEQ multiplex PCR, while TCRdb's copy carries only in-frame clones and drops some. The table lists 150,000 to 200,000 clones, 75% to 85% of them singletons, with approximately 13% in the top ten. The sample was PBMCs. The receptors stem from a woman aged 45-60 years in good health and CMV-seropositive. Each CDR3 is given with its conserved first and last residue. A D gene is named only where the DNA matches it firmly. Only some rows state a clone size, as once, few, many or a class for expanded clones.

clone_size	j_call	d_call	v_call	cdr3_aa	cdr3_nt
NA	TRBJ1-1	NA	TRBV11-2	CASSLDLGGTEAFF	TGTGCCAGCAGCTTGGATCTTGGGGGGACTGAAGCTTTCTTT
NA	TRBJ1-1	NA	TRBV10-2	CASSFMNTEAFF	TGCGCCAGCAGTTTTATGAACACTGAAGCTTTCTTT
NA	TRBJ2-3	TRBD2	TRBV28	CASSSLAGGADTQYF	TGTGCCAGCAGTTCTTTAGCGGGGGGCGCGGATACGCAGTATTTT
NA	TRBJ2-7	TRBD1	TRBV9	CASSEGQGGEQYF	TGTGCCAGCAGCGAAGGACAGGGCGGCGAGCAGTACTTC
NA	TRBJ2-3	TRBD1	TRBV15	CATSRARTGDLLTDTQYF	TGTGCCACCAGCAGAGCTCGAACAGGGGACCTGCTCACAGATACGCAGTATTTT
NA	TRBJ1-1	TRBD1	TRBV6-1	CASRGQGGGNTEAFF	TGTGCCAGCAGGGGACAGGGAGGAGGAAACACTGAAGCTTTCTTT
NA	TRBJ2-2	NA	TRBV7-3	CASSPSGAGELFF	TGTGCCAGCAGCCCCTCCGGAGCCGGGGAGCTGTTTTTT
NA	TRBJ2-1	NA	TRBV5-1	CASSLEQGTYNEQFF	TGCGCCAGCAGCTTGGAGCAGGGGACCTACAATGAGCAGTTCTTC
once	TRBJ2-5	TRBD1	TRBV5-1	CASKGNRGVETQYF	TGCGCCAGCAAGGGGAACAGGGGGGTAGAGACCCAGTACTTC
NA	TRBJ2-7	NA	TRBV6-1	CASTQGREQYF	TGTGCCAGCACGCAGGGGCGGGAGCAGTACTTC
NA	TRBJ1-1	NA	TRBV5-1	CASSLSGENTEAFF	TGCGCCAGCAGCTTGTCGGGGGAGAACACTGAAGCTTTCTTT
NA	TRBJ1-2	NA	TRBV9	CASSGSRGRNLYGYTF	TGTGCCAGCAGCGGAAGTCGAGGGCGGAACCTCTATGGCTACACCTTC
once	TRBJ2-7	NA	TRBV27	CASRAEGRSYEQYF	TGTGCCAGCCGGGCGGAGGGACGGTCCTACGAGCAGTACTTC
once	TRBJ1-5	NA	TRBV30	CAWSRDTNQPQHF	TGCGCCTGGAGTCGAGACACTAATCAGCCCCAGCATTTT
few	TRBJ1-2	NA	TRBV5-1	CASSLEGRGAGAF	TGCGCCAGCAGCTTGGAGGGCAGGGGCGCAGGGGCCTTC
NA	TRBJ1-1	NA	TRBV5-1	CASSLDPGTMNTEAFF	TGCGCCAGCAGCTTGGATCCCGGGACTATGAACACTGAAGCTTTCTTT
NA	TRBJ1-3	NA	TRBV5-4	CASSLGNSGNTIYF	TGTGCCAGCAGCTTGGGGAACAGTGGAAACACCATATATTTT
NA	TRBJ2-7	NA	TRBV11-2	CASSFRWGRTYEQYF	TGTGCCAGCTCCTTTAGATGGGGCAGGACATACGAGCAGTACTTC
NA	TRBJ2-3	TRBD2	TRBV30	CAWSGGLARDTQYF	TGTGCCTGGAGTGGGGGACTAGCGAGAGATACGCAGTATTTT
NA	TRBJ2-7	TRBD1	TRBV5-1	CASSSRGLTGISYEQYF	TGCGCCAGCAGCTCGAGGGGCCTGACAGGGATCTCCTACGAGCAGTACTTT
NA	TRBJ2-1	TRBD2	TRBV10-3	CAISRNSGVLGNEQFF	TGTGCCATCAGTCGCAATAGCGGGGTCTTAGGGAATGAGCAGTTCTTC
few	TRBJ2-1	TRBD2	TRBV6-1	CASSEARTSGGYGEQFF	TGTGCCAGCAGTGAAGCGCGGACTAGCGGGGGGTACGGGGAGCAGTTCTTC
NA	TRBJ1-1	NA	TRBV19	CASSIGGGTEAFF	TGTGCCAGTAGTATAGGGGGAGGAACTGAAGCTTTCTTT
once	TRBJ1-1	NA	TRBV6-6	CASSYNPGSTEAFF	TGTGCCAGCAGTTACAACCCGGGGAGTACTGAAGCTTTCTTT
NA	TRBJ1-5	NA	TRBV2	CASSESRANQPQHF	TGTGCCAGCAGTGAGAGCAGGGCCAATCAGCCCCAGCATTTT
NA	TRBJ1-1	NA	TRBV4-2	CASSQMTNTEAFF	TGTGCCAGCAGCCAGATGACAAACACTGAAGCTTTCTTT
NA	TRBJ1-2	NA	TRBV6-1	CASTLQQGNYGYTF	TGTGCCAGCACCCTTCAACAGGGAAACTATGGCTACACCTTC
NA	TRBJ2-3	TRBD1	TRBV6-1	CASSDRGGGTDTQYF	TGTGCCAGCAGTGATAGAGGGGGCGGCACAGATACGCAGTATTTT
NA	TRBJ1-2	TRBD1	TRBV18	CASSNQGTGYYGYTF	TGTGCCAGCTCAAACCAAGGGACAGGGTATTATGGCTACACCTTC
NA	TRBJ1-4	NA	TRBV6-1	CASSEVGEGKLFF	TGTGCCAGCAGTGAAGTGGGAGAGGGAAAACTGTTTTTT
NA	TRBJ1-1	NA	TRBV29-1	CSVEEGRGTEAFF	TGCAGCGTTGAAGAGGGGCGTGGCACTGAAGCTTTCTTT
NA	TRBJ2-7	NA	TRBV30	CAWSVQNYEQYF	TGTGCCTGGAGTGTGCAGAACTACGAGCAGTACTTC
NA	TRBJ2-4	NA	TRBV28	CASSSEENIQYF	TGTGCCAGCAGTTCGGAGGAAAACATTCAGTACTTC
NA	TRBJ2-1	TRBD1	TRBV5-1	CASSPVQGASEQFF	TGCGCCAGCAGCCCCGTTCAGGGGGCTAGTGAGCAGTTCTTC
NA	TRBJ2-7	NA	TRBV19	CASSIAGQYRYEQYF	TGTGCCAGTAGTATCGCGGGACAGTATCGATACGAGCAGTACTTC
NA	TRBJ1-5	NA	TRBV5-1	CASSSRYAEQPQHF	TGCGCCAGCAGCTCCCGATACGCGGAGCAGCCCCAGCATTTT
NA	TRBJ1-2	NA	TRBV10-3	CAIGPQGRPIYGYTF	TGTGCCATCGGCCCCCAGGGGCGACCGATCTATGGCTACACCTTC
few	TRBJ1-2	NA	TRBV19	CASSAAGTTIRPYGYTF	TGTGCCAGTAGTGCCGCCGGGACAACAATTCGCCCCTATGGCTACACCTTC
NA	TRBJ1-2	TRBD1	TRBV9	CASSPRTGERNGYTF	TGTGCCAGCAGCCCTCGGACAGGGGAGAGGAATGGCTACACCTTC
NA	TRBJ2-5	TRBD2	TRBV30	CAWSEASGGVGETQYF	TGTGCCTGGAGTGAAGCTAGCGGGGGGGTTGGAGAGACCCAGTACTTC
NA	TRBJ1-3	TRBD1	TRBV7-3	CASSSQGACGNTIYF	TGTGCCAGCAGCTCCCAGGGGGCTTGTGGAAACACCATATATTTT
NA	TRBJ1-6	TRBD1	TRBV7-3	CASSLGTGLASPLHF	TGTGCCAGCAGCTTAGGGACAGGGTTGGCATCACCCCTCCACTTT
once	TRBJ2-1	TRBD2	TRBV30	CAWDIAGGPRSNEQFF	TGTGCCTGGGATATAGCGGGGGGGCCTCGGTCCAATGAGCAGTTCTTC
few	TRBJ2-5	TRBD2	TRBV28	CASSWTSVETQYF	TGTGCCAGCAGTTGGACTAGCGTCGAGACCCAGTACTTC
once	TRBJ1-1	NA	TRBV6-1	CASSVLNTEAFF	TGTGCCAGCAGTGTCTTGAACACTGAAGCTTTCTTT
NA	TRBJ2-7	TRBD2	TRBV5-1	CASSLRGTSGGLSGYEQYF	TGCGCCAGCAGCTTGCGAGGGACTAGCGGGGGTTTATCGGGTTACGAGCAGTACTTC
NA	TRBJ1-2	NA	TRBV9	CASSAPTRGNYGYTF	TGTGCCAGCAGCGCGCCGACCCGAGGGAACTATGGCTACACCTTC
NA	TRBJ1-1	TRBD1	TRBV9	CASSASRDRSRNTEAFF	TGTGCCAGCAGCGCGTCCCGGGACAGGTCCAGGAACACTGAAGCTTTCTTT